Presented here are 9 T cell receptor beta chains from one specimen sequenced in a study of blood T cell repertoires in COVID-19 (TCRdb year 2020). The library relied on the immunoSEQ multiplex PCR assay. TCRdb limited this immuneACCESS table to in-frame rearrangements with V and J called. A share of clones is missing; checked studies link under half to unresolved V genes, and the rest is unexplained. The sample table records around 170,000 clones; approximately 81% of these occur just once. The ten largest make up roughly an eighth of the sample. Sequenced input: peripheral blood. These receptor sequences come from a man between 18 and 35 years old with active or convalescent COVID-19.

Written as DNA, the CDR3 is TGTGCCAGCAGCAACGGGGGGAACACTGAAGCTTTCTTT. This codes for CASSNGGNTEAFF. The chain combines TRBV7-2 with TRBJ1-1; a possible D gene is TRBD1 (5 bases). Looked up from germline, CDR1 is SGHTA and CDR2 is FQGNSA. The CDR3 runs to 13 residues. V was trimmed by 5 bases and J by 1 base, leaving 8 bases between them. The complete variable domain, with remaining parts taken from reference TRBV7-2 and TRBJ1-1, reads GAGVSQSPSNKVTEKGKDVELRCDPISGHTALYWYRQSLGQGLEFLIYFQGNSAPDKSGLPSDRFSAERTGGSVSTLTIQRTQQEDSAVYLCASSNGGNTEAFFGQGTRLTVV.

The V and J genes are TRBV19 and TRBJ2-7; 10 bases are shared with TRBD2. The CDR3 is made up of 15 amino acids. With V trimmed by 2 bases and J by 5 bases, 6 bases remained unmatched. CDR1 and CDR2 (germline): LNHDA, SQIVND (reference sequence). The CDR3 sequence is CASSIFTSGVHEQYF. In DNA form, the CDR3 reads TGTGCCAGTAGTATATTTACTAGCGGGGTCCACGAGCAGTACTTC.

V and J are TRBV2 and TRBJ2-1; the D is unclear. Germline CDR1 is SNHLY and CDR2 is FYNNEI. With 0 bases removed from V and 8 bases from J, the gap between germline ends came to 11 bases. The CDR3 contains 14 residues. Here the CDR3 DNA reads TGTGCCAGCAGTGAAGCGGGCCGAGTTCATGAGCAGTTCTTC. Its translation: CASSEAGRVHEQFF.

This chain uses TRBV5-1 with TRBJ2-2, with 7 bases fitting TRBD1. The V and J ends lost 3 bases and 0 bases, in that order; junction bases with no gene match: 8. Germline V gene data show CDR1 as SGHRS and CDR2 as YFSETQ. The CDR3 loop spans 17 amino acids. This CDR3 reads CASSSQPQGANTGELFF. The CDR3, as DNA: TGCGCCAGCAGCTCTCAACCCCAGGGGGCGAACACCGGGGAGCTGTTTTTT.

The CDR3 reads CASSQNQDEQYF. The CDR3 region has the DNA TGCGCCAGCAGCCAAAATCAGGACGAGCAGTACTTC. The chain recombines TRBV4-1 with TRBJ2-7; no firm D call. The germline V gene has CDR1 MGHRA and CDR2 YSYEKL. The V and J ends lost 2 bases and 5 bases respectively, with 7 bases between them. There are 12 residues in the CDR3.

This rearrangement joins TRBV12-2 to TRBJ2-3; no DNA check was done on the table's D call, TRBD2. TRBV12-2 is recorded as a pseudogene. This CDR3 comprises 16 residues. CDR3 DNA sequence: TGTGCAAGTCGCTTAGCTAGCGGGGGCGGCGCAGATACGCAGTATTTT. Protein product: CASRLASGGGADTQYF.

The genes are TRBV11-2 and TRBJ2-5; 7 nucleotides match TRBD2. The length of the CDR3 is 14 residues. Germline CDR1 SGHAT, CDR2 FQNNGV. With V trimmed by 5 bases and J by 5 bases, 8 bases remained unmatched. The CDR3 nucleotides read TGTGCCAGCAGCCCGCTTTTGGGGGGGGAGACCCAGTACTTC. It translates to CASSPLLGGETQYF.

The chain is built from TRBV30 and TRBJ1-1, with D perhaps matching TRBD1 (5 bases). V dropped 0 bases and J dropped 0 bases, with 8 bases sitting between them. The CDR3 is 14 residues long. Germline V gene sequence: CDR1 GTSNPN, CDR2 SVGIG (reference sequence). This CDR3 reads CAWSVIQVNTEAFF. The CDR3, as DNA: TGTGCCTGGAGTGTAATACAGGTGAACACTGAAGCTTTCTTT.

The chain is built from TRBV11-2 and TRBJ1-2; 10 bases are a match to TRBD1. V trimming: 9 bases; J trimming: 0 bases; junction bases outside the gene matches: 10. CDR1 and CDR2 (germline): SGHAT, FQNNGV. The CDR3 extends over 16 amino acids. Written as DNA, the CDR3 is TGTGCCAGTCGTGGGACAGGGGCGAGATCTAACTATGGCTACACCTTC. It yields the protein CASRGTGARSNYGYTF.